The rows below give T cell receptor beta chains drawn from one sample of a study of blood T cells in healthy people across ages. TCRdb reprocessed the 5' RACE reads with MiXCR, giving one entry per CDR3 protein. This table has 700,000 to 850,000 distinct CDR3 sequences, 35% to 40% appearing once. Sequencing used blood. The receptors were gathered from a man younger than 35 in good health. CDR3s include the opening cysteine and the closing phenylalanine or tryptophan. D genes are given only for firm matches. A row's size may be missing; if present it is once, few, many or a size class.

v_call	clone_size	j_call	cdr3_length	d_call	cdr3_aa	cdr3_nt
TRBV20-1	few	TRBJ2-7	13	.	CSVGTGSKNEQYF	TGCAGTGTGGGAACAGGATCAAAGAATGAGCAGTACTTC
TRBV5-1	.	TRBJ2-5	12	.	CASKRNQETQYF	TGCGCCAGCAAGCGGAACCAAGAGACCCAGTACTTC
TRBV10-3	many	TRBJ2-3	17	TRBD2	CAISGSGLAVSTDTQYF	TGTGCCATCAGTGGGTCGGGACTAGCAGTTAGCACAGATACGCAGTATTTT
TRBV7-2	few	TRBJ2-7	15	.	CASSLVGSFSYEQYF	TGTGCCAGCAGCTTAGTGGGCAGCTTCTCCTACGAGCAGTACTTC
TRBV20-1	few	TRBJ2-4	13	.	CSARDVGQSIQYF	TGCAGTGCTAGAGATGTAGGACAGAGCATTCAGTACTTC
TRBV7-3	.	TRBJ2-1	13	TRBD2	CASSAQLAGEQFF	TGTGCCAGCAGCGCGCAATTAGCGGGGGAGCAGTTCTTC
TRBV27	.	TRBJ2-7	14	TRBD1	CASSIAGTAYEQYF	TGTGCCAGCAGTATCGCCGGGACAGCCTACGAGCAGTACTTC
TRBV12-5	.	TRBJ2-2	13	.	CASGLGDTGELFF	TGTGCTAGTGGTTTAGGAGACACCGGGGAGCTGTTTTTT
TRBV20-1	many	TRBJ2-1	11	.	CSAGTHNEQFF	TGCAGTGCTGGGACCCACAATGAGCAGTTCTTC
TRBV4-3	few	TRBJ2-1	14	.	CASSQGRSDNEQFF	TGCGCCAGCAGCCAAGGAAGATCAGACAATGAGCAGTTCTTC
TRBV20-1	.	TRBJ1-5	13	.	CSARDPRGQPQHF	TGCAGTGCTAGAGATCCGCGAGGCCAGCCCCAGCATTTT
TRBV20-1	once	TRBJ2-1	14	TRBD2	CSAGLGGAYNEQFF	TGCAGTGCTGGATTGGGGGGGGCCTACAATGAGCAGTTCTTC
TRBV6-2/TRBV6-3	.	TRBJ1-4	16	TRBD1	CASSYRDRATNEKLFF	TGTGCCAGCAGTTACCGGGACAGGGCGACTAATGAAAAACTGTTTTTT
TRBV4-3	many	TRBJ2-5	17	TRBD2	CASSPIPMTSIEETQYF	TGCGCCAGCAGCCCAATACCAATGACTAGCATCGAAGAGACCCAGTACTTC
TRBV6-5	once	TRBJ1-1	11	TRBD1	CASTSGQGAFF	TGTGCCAGCACTTCCGGACAGGGTGCTTTCTTT
TRBV20-1	.	TRBJ1-6	18	TRBD1	CSARRTQGERVYNSPLHF	TGCAGTGCTAGAAGAACACAGGGGGAGAGGGTCTATAATTCACCCCTCCACTTT
TRBV20-1	.	TRBJ2-5	14	TRBD1	CSASWDRGGGEQYF	TGCAGTGCTAGTTGGGACAGGGGTGGAGGAGAGCAGTACTTC
TRBV7-2	.	TRBJ2-7	16	.	CASGLGGSGFTYEQYF	TGTGCCAGCGGCTTAGGAGGGTCAGGGTTTACCTACGAGCAGTACTTC
TRBV16	.	TRBJ2-1	15	TRBD1	CASSQKQGSYNEQFF	TGTGCCAGCAGCCAAAAACAGGGGTCTTACAATGAGCAGTTCTTC
TRBV12-3/TRBV12-4	.	TRBJ1-2	13	TRBD1	CASTKTGDYGYTF	TGTGCCAGCACAAAGACAGGGGACTATGGCTACACCTTC
TRBV2	.	TRBJ2-2	14	.	CASSESGGFGELFF	TGTGCCAGCAGTGAAAGCGGTGGATTCGGGGAGCTGTTTTTT
TRBV4-1	few	TRBJ2-5	15	.	CASSQQAVQGETQYF	TGCGCCAGCAGCCAGCAGGCAGTTCAAGGGGAGACCCAGTACTTC